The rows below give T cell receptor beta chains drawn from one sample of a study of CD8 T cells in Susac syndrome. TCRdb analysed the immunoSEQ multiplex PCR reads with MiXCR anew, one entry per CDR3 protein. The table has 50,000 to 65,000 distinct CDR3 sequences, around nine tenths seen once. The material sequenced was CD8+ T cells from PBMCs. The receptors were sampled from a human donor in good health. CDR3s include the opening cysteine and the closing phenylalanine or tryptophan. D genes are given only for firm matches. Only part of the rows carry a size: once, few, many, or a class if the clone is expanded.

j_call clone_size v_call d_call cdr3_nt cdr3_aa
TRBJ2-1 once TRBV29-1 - TGCAGCGTTGATCCATACAATGAGCAGTTCTTC CSVDPYNEQFF
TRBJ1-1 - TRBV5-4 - TGTGCCAGCAGCAAAACTCAGCTGAACACTGAAGCTTTCTTT CASSKTQLNTEAFF
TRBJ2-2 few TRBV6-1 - TGTGCCAGCAATATGGGCTACACCGGGGAGCTGTTTTTT CASNMGYTGELFF
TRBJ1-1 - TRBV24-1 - TGTGCCACCAGTGATAGTCGAGGGAACACTGAAGCTTTCTTT CATSDSRGNTEAFF
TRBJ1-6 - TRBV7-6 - TGTGCCAGCAGCTTAGGCGGTAATTCACCCCTCCACTTT CASSLGGNSPLHF
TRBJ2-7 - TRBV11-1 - TGTGCCAGCAGCTTAGAAGTTAGCGGCGCCGCCTACGAGCAGTACTTC CASSLEVSGAAYEQYF
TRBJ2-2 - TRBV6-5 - TGTGCCAGCAGTTACTCCGGAGGAACCGGGGAGCTGTTTTTT CASSYSGGTGELFF
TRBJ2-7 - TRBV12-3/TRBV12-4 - TGTGCCAGCAGTTTAGCGGGGGTTCCCTCCTACGAGCAGTACTTC CASSLAGVPSYEQYF
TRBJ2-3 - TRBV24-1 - TGTGCCACCAGTGATTTGTTGGCTGGCACAGATACGCAGTATTTT CATSDLLAGTDTQYF
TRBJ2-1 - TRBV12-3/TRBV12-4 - TGTGCCAGCAGGCCTCTGAGGGGGAATGAGCAGTTCTTC CASRPLRGNEQFF
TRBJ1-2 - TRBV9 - TGTGCCAGCAGCGTAGGTCACACACAACCCCATGGCTACACCTTC CASSVGHTQPHGYTF
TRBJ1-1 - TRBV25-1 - TGTGCCAGCAGTGAATCGGGCCTACCGGTAGCTTTCTTT CASSESGLPVAFF
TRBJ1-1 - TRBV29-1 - TGCAGCGTCCCGACAGGGAACACTGAAGCTTTCTTT CSVPTGNTEAFF
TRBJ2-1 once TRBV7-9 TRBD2 TGTGCCAGCAGCTCCACCATACTAGCGGGAGTCTACAATGAGCAGTTCTTC CASSSTILAGVYNEQFF
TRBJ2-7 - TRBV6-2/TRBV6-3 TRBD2 TGTGCCAGCAGTTACCCCCGGGAGCGGGGCTACGAGCAGTACTTC CASSYPRERGYEQYF
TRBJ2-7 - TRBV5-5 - TGTGCCAGCAGACCGGGGGATTGGCAGTCCTACGAGCAGTACTTC CASRPGDWQSYEQYF
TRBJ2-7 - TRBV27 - TGTGCCAGCAGCTCCGCCCCGTGGCTTCCCTACGAGCAGTACTTC CASSSAPWLPYEQYF
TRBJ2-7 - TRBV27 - TGTGCCAGCAGTTTTGATGCAGGGAACTACGAGCAGTACTTC CASSFDAGNYEQYF
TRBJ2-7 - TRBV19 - TGTGCCAGTAGTATGCGCAACTACGAGCAGTACTTC CASSMRNYEQYF
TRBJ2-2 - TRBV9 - TGTGCCAGCAGCGTAGCAGGCCACGGGGAGCTGTTTTTT CASSVAGHGELFF
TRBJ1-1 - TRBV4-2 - TGTGCCAGCAGCCAAGATGAGGGAGACACTGAAGCTTTCTTT CASSQDEGDTEAFF
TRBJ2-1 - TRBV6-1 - TGTGCCAGCACACGCGGGGCGCCGGAGTCCTACAATGAGCAGTTCTTC CASTRGAPESYNEQFF
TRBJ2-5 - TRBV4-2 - TGTGCCAGCAGCCCGAACCCGGGGCCGGGAGAGACCCAGTACTTC CASSPNPGPGETQYF
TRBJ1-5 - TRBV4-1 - TGCGCCAGCAGCCCCGAGGTGGGGGCCAGTCAGCCCCAGCATTTT CASSPEVGASQPQHF
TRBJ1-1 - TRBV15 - TGTGCCACCAGCAGAGATGGGGAGGGGTTGGACACTGAAGCTTTCTTT CATSRDGEGLDTEAFF
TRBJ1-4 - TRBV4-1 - TGCGCCAGCAGCCACCCAAGGGAGTCAACTAATGAAAAACTGTTTTTT CASSHPRESTNEKLFF
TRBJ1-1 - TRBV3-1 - TGTGCCAGCAGCCCAATCTCGGGAGGTTGGGTGAACACTGAAGCTTTCTTT CASSPISGGWVNTEAFF
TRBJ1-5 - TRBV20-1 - TGCAGCGTTCCGGGAAAAGCGAGCAATCAGCCCCAGCATTTT CSVPGKASNQPQHF
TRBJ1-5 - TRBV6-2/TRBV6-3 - TGTGCCAGCAGTCAAACAGGGATCAATCAGCCCCAGCATTTT CASSQTGINQPQHF
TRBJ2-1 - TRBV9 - TGTGCCAGCAGCGTAGGGGGGTTTGGGTACAATGAGCAGTTCTTC CASSVGGFGYNEQFF
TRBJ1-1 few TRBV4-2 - TGTGCCAGCAGCCAAGATAGGATCAGTGAAGCTTTCTTT CASSQDRISEAFF
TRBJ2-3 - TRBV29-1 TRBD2 TGCAGCGTTGAAGACGGGGCTAGCGGGGGGGATACGCAGTATTTT CSVEDGASGGDTQYF
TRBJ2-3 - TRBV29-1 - TGCAGCGGGAGGGCTTCAGTTGTGCCAGATACGCAGTATTTT CSGRASVVPDTQYF
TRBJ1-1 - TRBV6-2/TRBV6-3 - TGTGCCAGCAGTTACTGGGGGGAGTCTTTCTTT CASSYWGESFF
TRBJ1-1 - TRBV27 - TGTGCCAGCAGTCCTGATGAGGGGCAGAACACTGAAGCTTTCTTT CASSPDEGQNTEAFF
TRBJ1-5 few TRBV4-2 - TGTGCCAGCAGCCAAGATAATCAGCCCCAGCATTTT CASSQDNQPQHF
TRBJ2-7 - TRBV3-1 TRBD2 TGTGCCAGCAGCCAGCCCCTAGCGGGGGGAAACGAGCAGTACTTC CASSQPLAGGNEQYF
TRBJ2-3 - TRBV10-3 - TGTGCCATCAGTGAGGGGGGGACTACAGATACGCAGTATTTT CAISEGGTTDTQYF
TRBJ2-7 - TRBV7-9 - TGTGCCAGCAGCTTAGAAGGGGCAGACTACTCCTACGAGCAGTACTTC CASSLEGADYSYEQYF